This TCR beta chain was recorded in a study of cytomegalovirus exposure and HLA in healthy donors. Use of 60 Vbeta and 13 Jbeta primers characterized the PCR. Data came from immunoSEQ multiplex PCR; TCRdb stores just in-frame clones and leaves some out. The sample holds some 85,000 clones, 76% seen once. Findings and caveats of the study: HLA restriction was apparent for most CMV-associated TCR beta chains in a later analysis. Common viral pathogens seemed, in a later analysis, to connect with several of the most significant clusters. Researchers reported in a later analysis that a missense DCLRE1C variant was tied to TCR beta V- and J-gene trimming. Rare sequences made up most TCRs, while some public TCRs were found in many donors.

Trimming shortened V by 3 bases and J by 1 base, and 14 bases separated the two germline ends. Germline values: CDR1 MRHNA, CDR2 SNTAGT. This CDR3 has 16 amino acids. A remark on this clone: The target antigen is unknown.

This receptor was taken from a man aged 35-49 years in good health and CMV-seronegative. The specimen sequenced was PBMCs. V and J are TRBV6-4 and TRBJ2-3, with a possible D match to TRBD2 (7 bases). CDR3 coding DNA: TGTGCCAGCAGTGAATGGCCGGGGGGCGGCACAGATACGCAGTATTTT. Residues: CASSEWPGGGTDTQYF.